A single sample gave rise to the 12 T cell receptor beta chains below, sequenced in a study of Graves' ophthalmopathy and Graves' hyperthyroidism. Researchers took RNA transcripts and amplified TCR beta CDR3 regions from them. HTBI primers primed a first-round RT-PCR, and a second-round multiplex PCR followed. MiXCR was run by TCRdb on the multiplex PCR reads, yielding one entry per CDR3 protein. In the table there are 600,000 to 700,000 distinct CDR3 sequences, about two fifths of which are singletons. The sample was peripheral blood. These receptors originate from an adult man with Graves' ophthalmopathy.

This chain uses TRBV10-3 with TRBJ1-5; 7 nucleotides align to TRBD1. With V trimmed by 2 bases and J by 11 bases, 6 bases remained unmatched. Germline CDR1 ENHRY, CDR2 SYGVKD. The CDR3 is 13 residues long. CDR3: CAISEGTAETQHF. The CDR3 DNA is TGTGCCATCAGTGAGGGGACAGCAGAGACCCAGCATTTT.

The chain recombines TRBV5-6 with TRBJ2-7, with 7 positions matching TRBD1. V lost 2 bases to trimming and J lost 4 bases; unmatched junction nucleotides: 12. Germline V gene data show CDR1 as SGHDT and CDR2 as YYEEEE. CDR3 length equals 16 residues. The chain's CDR3 is CASSLGPGQQAYEQYF. CDR3 coding DNA: TGTGCCAGCAGCTTAGGCCCGGGACAGCAAGCATACGAGCAGTACTTC.

This clonotype has just a few counts. V gene TRBV2 combines with J gene TRBJ2-7, with a possible D match to TRBD1 (6 bases). The length of the CDR3 is 15 residues. The germline CDR1 and CDR2 sequences are SNHLY and FYNNEI. V was clipped by 6 bases and J by 3 bases, with 18 bases between them. The CDR3 loop reads CASSRRVQGSYEQYF. The CDR3 nucleotides read TGTGCCAGCAGCCGACGTGTACAGGGAAGCTACGAGCAGTACTTC.

J is TRBJ2-7 and V is TRBV6-6; D not certain. The ends were cut back, 4 bases at V and 5 bases at J, with 21 bases in the middle. The CDR3 loop spans 16 amino acids. The germline gives CDR1 MNHNY, CDR2 SVGAGI (reference sequence). The CDR3 loop reads CASSSTGLITAHEQYF. CDR3 bases: TGTGCCAGCAGTTCAACCGGGCTTATAACGGCCCACGAGCAGTACTTC.

The table lists this clonotype with a few counts. CDR3 sequence (DNA): TGTGCCAGCAGCCCCTCGGGAACCGGGACAGCAGAGACCCAGTACTTC. This encodes CASSPSGTGTAETQYF. The rearrangement joins TRBV3-1 to TRBJ2-5, with 7 bases lining up with TRBD1. The junction had 12 bases not matched to a gene; V was cut back by 4 bases and J by 4 bases. The germline CDR1 and CDR2 sequences are LGHDT and YNNKEL (reference sequence). The CDR3 extends over 16 amino acids.

The chain recombines TRBV7-9 with TRBJ1-6; unclear D gene. V dropped 10 bases and J dropped 8 bases, with 0 bases sitting between them. The V gene's germline CDR1 is SEHNR and CDR2 FQNEAQ (reference sequence). The CDR3 covers 8 residues. CDR3 sequence reads: CANSPLHF. The CDR3 region has the DNA TGTGCCAATTCACCCCTCCACTTT.

A note on this clonotype: At one end, the junction sequence differs from germline, possibly due to a read error. The CDR3 reads CASGLGGTGLVKLFF. The CDR3 DNA reads TGTGCCAGCGGCTTAGGCGGCACCGGATTAGTTAAACTGTTTTTT. The chain carries TRBV7-9 and TRBJ1-4; unclear D gene. The CDR3 sequence is 15 residues long. CDR1 and CDR2 (germline): SEHNR, FQNEAQ (reference sequence).

This clonotype was seen repeatedly, ten times or more. The V gene is TRBV29-1, the J gene TRBJ2-2; D unclear. Trimming stripped 3 bases from V and 1 base from J, with 9 bases between. The CDR3 is 14 residues long. The germline CDR1 and CDR2 sequences are SQVTM and ANQGSEA. This CDR3 is CSVDEHGNTGELFF. CDR3 DNA: TGCAGCGTTGACGAACATGGGAACACCGGGGAGCTGTTTTTT.

This clonotype was detected only a few times. J is TRBJ2-2 and V is TRBV7-2; perhaps D is TRBD1 or TRBD2 (6 bases each). This CDR3 comprises 16 residues. V lost 10 bases, J lost 6 bases, and 24 bases lay in between. CDR1 and CDR2 (germline): SGHTA, FQGNSA. Written as DNA, the CDR3 is TGTGCCACCAGTGATCCCGGAGGGGGGACCCCCGGGGAGCTGTTTTTT. Amino acid sequence: CATSDPGGGTPGELFF.

This clonotype was observed at least ten times. This rearrangement joins TRBV9 to TRBJ1-1, with unresolved D. Germline V gene sequence: CDR1 SGDLS, CDR2 YYNGEE. V lost 0 bases to trimming and J lost 4 bases, with 10 bases between them. CDR3 length equals 14 residues. CDR3 bases: TGTGCCAGCAGCGTAGCATACGGGAGCACTGAAGCTTTCTTT. Translated, it gives CASSVAYGSTEAFF.

The chain uses TRBV7-2 and TRBJ1-3; 7 bases match TRBD1. Germline values: CDR1 SGHTA, CDR2 FQGNSA. The CDR3 is 14 amino acids. Trimming cost V 3 bases and J 9 bases; bases outside gene matches: 8. The CDR3 DNA sequence: TGTGCCAGCAGCTTCGGGACAGACGGCGGCACCATATATTTT. Translated: CASSFGTDGGTIYF.

The DNA of the CDR3 is TGTGCCAGCAGCTTAGTCCTCACTGCGGGCACTGAAGCTTTCTTT. Translated, it gives CASSLVLTAGTEAFF. This chain connects TRBV7-8 to TRBJ1-1; the D is unclear. V lost 1 base to trimming and J lost 4 bases, with 13 bases between them. Germline loops: CDR1 SGHVS, CDR2 FQNEAQ. CDR3 length: 15 amino acids.